This record looks at one T cell receptor beta chain sequence and its context. Its antigen is not identified. Using viral peptide pools, the ViraFEST assay grew out antigen-specific CD4+ T cells prior to sequencing. With 10 days of culture completed, CD4+ T cells were isolated. Testing of the vaccine recipients showed negative nucleocapsid antibodies and no prior SARS-CoV-2 infection. Each well held around 2 million PBMC cultured with roughly 10 ug/ml peptides and roughly 9.7 IU/ml IL-2. Sequenced by immunoSEQ multiplex PCR; TCRdb stores in-frame clones only, minus some. The table has about 38,000 clones, around 67% seen once. The CDR3 has 14 amino acids. Germline V gene data show CDR1 as SNHLY and CDR2 as FYNNEI. V shed 6 bases and J 4 bases; nucleotides not matched to a gene: 5. The entry originates in a study of vaccination effects on CD4 cells after COVID-19.

V usage is TRBV2 and J usage is TRBJ2-4, with 8 bases aligning to TRBD2. The clonotype comes from a human donor who received a COVID-19 vaccine. The starting material was CD4+ T cells from PBMCs cultured with SARS-CoV-2 spike peptides, obtained before COVID-19 vaccination. The DNA for the CDR3 is TGTGCCAGCAGAAACGGGGGGGTAAAAAACATTCAGTACTTC. This sequence encodes CASRNGGVKNIQYF.